Each of the 14 T cell receptor beta chains below was sequenced from the same sample in a study of PD-1 and CTLA-4 blockade in melanoma. Data came from immunoSEQ multiplex PCR; TCRdb stores just in-frame clones and leaves some out. This table holds under 40,000 clones, roughly nine tenths found once. The specimen was CD8+ T cells from peripheral blood, collected from a patient given anti-PD-1 treatment. These receptor sequences come from a human donor with melanoma.

J is TRBJ2-3 and V is TRBV11-2; 7 nucleotides line up with TRBD1. This CDR3 has 15 residues. From germline, CDR1 is SGHAT and CDR2 FQNNGV. The V segment lost 5 bases and the J segment 2 bases; nucleotides outside the gene matches: 7. CDR3 region: CASSLRDSPTDTQYF. The CDR3 region has the DNA TGTGCCAGCAGCCTCCGGGACAGCCCCACAGATACGCAGTATTTT.

This clone has a single count. The chain links TRBV6-5 to TRBJ1-6, with D tentatively TRBD1 (6 bases). Germline CDR1 reads MNHEY; CDR2 reads SVGAGI. This CDR3 comprises 14 residues. Trimming shortened V by 5 bases and J by 10 bases, and 15 bases separated the two germline ends. The chain's CDR3 is CASSLAGEGSPLHF. CDR3 DNA sequence: TGTGCCAGCAGTCTTGCAGGGGAAGGGTCACCCCTCCACTTT.

V is TRBV27 and J is TRBJ1-5; D call uncertain. The CDR3 has 12 amino acids. Trimming stripped 5 bases from V and 9 bases from J, with 11 bases between. CDR1 is MNHEY and CDR2 is SMNVEV in the germline V gene (reference sequence). CDR3 bases: TGTGCCAGCAGTACCCTGTGGGGGCCCCAGCATTTT. It encodes CASSTLWGPQHF.

J is TRBJ1-2 and V is TRBV19; 7 bases are shared with TRBD1. This CDR3 contains 16 residues. Germline V gives CDR1 LNHDA, CDR2 SQIVND (reference sequence). The ends lost 7 bases at V and 2 bases at J; junction bases unmatched: 13. CDR3 region: CASTPGPSGGNYGYTF. The CDR3 nucleotides are TGTGCCAGTACCCCAGGCCCCTCAGGGGGGAACTATGGCTACACCTTC. The complete variable domain, with remaining parts taken from reference TRBV19 and TRBJ1-2, reads DGGITQSPKYLFRKEGQNVTLSCEQNLNHDAMYWYRQDPGQGLRLIYYSQIVNDFQKGDIAEGYSVSREKKESFPLTVTSAQKNPTAFYLCASTPGPSGGNYGYTFGSGTRLTVV.

The chain links TRBV19 to TRBJ1-2, with D possibly being TRBD1 (5 bases). This CDR3 spans 14 amino acids. The ends were cut back, 9 bases at V and 4 bases at J, with 18 bases in the middle. The V gene's germline CDR1 is LNHDA and CDR2 SQIVND (reference sequence). Here the CDR3 DNA reads TGTGCCAGCGCACCGGGACGCCGGGGCTATGGCTACACCTTC. Protein: CASAPGRRGYGYTF.

This chain links TRBV9 with TRBJ2-7; D possibly matches TRBD1 or TRBD2 (5 bases each). In germline, CDR1 is SGDLS, CDR2 YYNGEE. V lost 2 bases, J lost 2 bases, and 14 bases lay in between. CDR3 length: 15 residues. This chain's CDR3 is CASSVSRDGTYEQYF. In nucleotides, the CDR3 is TGTGCCAGCAGCGTTTCCCGGGACGGGACCTACGAGCAGTACTTC.

This rearrangement joins TRBV20-1 to TRBJ1-1; unclear D gene. Germline CDR1 reads DFQATT; CDR2 reads SNEGSKA (reference sequence). This CDR3 contains 11 residues. V was cut by 8 bases and J by 2 bases, with 9 bases left in between. CDR3 protein: CSCELNTEAFF. The CDR3 DNA sequence: TGCAGTTGTGAACTCAACACTGAAGCTTTCTTT.

This sequence joins TRBV9 and TRBJ2-5, with a possible D match to TRBD2 (7 bases). This CDR3 has 15 residues. The germline V gene encodes CDR1 SGDLS and CDR2 YYNGEE. Trimming removed 0 bases at V and 4 bases at J, with 13 bases between. The CDR3 loop reads CASSVAGGPGETQYF. CDR3 DNA: TGTGCCAGCAGCGTAGCGGGGGGCCCCGGAGAGACCCAGTACTTC. Supplemented by reference TRBV9 and TRBJ2-5, the full variable domain reads DSGVTQTPKHLITATGQRVTLRCSPRSGDLSVYWYQQSLDQGLQFLIQYYNGEERAKGNILERFSAQQFPDLHSELNLSSLELGDSALYFCASSVAGGPGETQYFGPGTRLLVL.

The chain couples TRBV23-1 to TRBJ1-2; D is possibly TRBD1 (6 bases). TRBV23-1 is an open reading frame, and its role is uncertain. The ends were cut back, 2 bases at V and 4 bases at J, with 23 bases in the middle. The CDR3 sequence is 18 residues long. CDR3 in DNA: TGCGCCAGCAGTCAACCGCGGGGGCACCAGGAAGGAGGCTATGGCTACACCTTC. Residues: CASSQPRGHQEGGYGYTF.

The chain couples TRBV6-5 to TRBJ2-7; D possibly corresponds to TRBD1 (6 bases). V lost 6 bases to trimming and J lost 0 bases, with 15 bases between them. In germline, CDR1 is MNHEY, CDR2 SVGAGI. The CDR3 extends over 15 amino acids. The DNA of the CDR3 is TGTGCCAGCAGCCACTCAGTGGACAGCTCCTACGAGCAGTACTTC. Its protein is CASSHSVDSSYEQYF.

The CDR3 nucleotides read TGTGCCAGTACCGGGACTGGTAATGAAAAACTGTTTTTT. This codes for CASTGTGNEKLFF. V usage is TRBV2 and J usage is TRBJ1-4, with a tentative D call TRBD1 (5 bases). This CDR3 spans 13 amino acids. CDR1 and CDR2 from the germline V gene are SNHLY and FYNNEI. V shed 9 bases and J shed 4 bases, with 12 bases lying between them.

The V call is TRBV5-1, the J call TRBJ2-7; TRBD2 is a possible D gene (5 bases). V dropped 4 bases and J dropped 6 bases, with 17 bases sitting between them. The CDR3 runs 14 residues. Germline assignment: CDR1 SGHRS and CDR2 YFSETQ. CDR3 amino acids: CASSPGGGVGEQYF. CDR3 DNA sequence: TGCGCCAGCAGCCCCGGTGGAGGAGTGGGCGAGCAGTACTTC. The entire variable domain, with the rest obtained from reference TRBV5-1 and TRBJ2-7, is as follows: KAGVTQTPRYLIKTRGQQVTLSCSPISGHRSVSWYQQTPGQGLQFLFEYFSETQRNKGNFPGRFSGRQFSNSRSEMNVSTLELGDSALYLCASSPGGGVGEQYFGPGTRLTVT.

This chain uses TRBV15 with TRBJ1-1; 9 positions agree with TRBD1. Germline CDR1 is LNHNV and CDR2 is YYDKDF (reference sequence). The CDR3 extends over 13 amino acids. Trimming took 3 bases from V and 4 from J; bases not matched to a gene: 0. CDR3 protein: CATSRDRGTEAFF. The CDR3 DNA reads as TGTGCCACCAGCAGGGACAGGGGCACTGAAGCTTTCTTT.

The V and J genes are TRBV4-1 and TRBJ2-7; D possibly corresponds to TRBD2 (5 bases). In germline, CDR1 is MGHRA, CDR2 YSYEKL. V shed 3 bases and J shed 2 bases, with 14 bases lying between them. The CDR3 has 15 residues. The CDR3 DNA reads as TGCGCCAGCAGCCACACAACCGACGGGACCTACGAGCAGTACTTC. It codes for CASSHTTDGTYEQYF.